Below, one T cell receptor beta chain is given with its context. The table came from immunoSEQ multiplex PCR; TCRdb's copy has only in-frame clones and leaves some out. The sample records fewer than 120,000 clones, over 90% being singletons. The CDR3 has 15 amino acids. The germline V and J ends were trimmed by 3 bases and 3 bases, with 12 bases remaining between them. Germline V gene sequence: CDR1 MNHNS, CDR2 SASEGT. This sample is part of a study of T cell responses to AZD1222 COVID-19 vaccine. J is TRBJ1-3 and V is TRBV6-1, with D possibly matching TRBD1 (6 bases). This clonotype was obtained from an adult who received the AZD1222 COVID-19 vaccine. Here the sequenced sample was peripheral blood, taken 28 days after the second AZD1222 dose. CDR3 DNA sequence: TGTGCCAGCAGTGAGGGGGGGACACTTGGAAACACCATATATTTT. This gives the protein CASSEGGTLGNTIYF.